This T cell receptor (beta chain) is from a study of T cells in Graves' hyperthyroidism and ophthalmopathy. Regarding the study as a whole: Ophthalmopathy was distinguished from stable hyperthyroidism by 13 V-J signatures.

The V gene's germline CDR1 is SQVTM and CDR2 ANQGSEA. The CDR3 loop spans 14 amino acids. Trimming pared 7 bases from V and 1 base from J, leaving 13 bases between. RNA transcripts yielded amplified TCR beta CDR3 regions. First-round RT-PCR with HTBI primers amplified the TCR CDR3 region. One entry per CDR3 protein results from TCRdb running MiXCR on the multiplex PCR reads. The table shows a few hundred thousand distinct CDR3 sequences, with 15% to 20% occurring only once. Worth noting for this clonotype: Its antigen remains unidentified.

Sequences were obtained from blood. The rearrangement joins TRBV29-1 to TRBJ2-2, with a tentative D call TRBD2 (6 bases). The sequence was collected from a woman aged 55-69 years with Graves' ophthalmopathy. The CDR3 DNA sequence: TGCAGCGGCCTGACCGGGGGGAACACCGGGGAGCTGTTTTTT. Its translation: CSGLTGGNTGELFF.